A selection of T cell receptor beta chains follows, all from one sample in a study of T-cell memory formation after mild COVID-19. TCRdb passed the 5' RACE reads through MiXCR, listing each CDR3 protein once. Seen here are fewer than 450,000 distinct CDR3 sequences, around 24% observed once, and the top ten hold around 8.8%. The source material was PBMCs or a T cell subset sorted from them (not recorded which). The source is an adult woman who had mild COVID-19 (a few samples of this study predate the infection). Cell type and time point are not known. CDR3s include the opening cysteine and the closing phenylalanine or tryptophan. Fields, in order: V gene, clone size, D gene, J gene, CDR3 protein, CDR3 DNA. A D gene is named only where the DNA matches it firmly. Clone sizes are given selectively: once, few, many, or a class where the clone is expanded.

V gene: TRBV6-2/TRBV6-3
clone size: -
D gene: -
J gene: TRBJ2-3
CDR3 protein: CASSQTQVGDTQYF
CDR3 DNA: TGTGCCAGCAGCCAAACCCAAGTGGGAGATACGCAGTATTTT

V gene: TRBV29-1
clone size: -
D gene: -
J gene: TRBJ1-1
CDR3 protein: CSVGAGKGEAFF
CDR3 DNA: TGCAGCGTTGGGGCAGGGAAAGGTGAAGCTTTCTTT

V gene: TRBV4-2
clone size: -
D gene: TRBD1
J gene: TRBJ1-3
CDR3 protein: CASSHPHGQGGSGNTIYF
CDR3 DNA: TGTGCCAGCAGCCATCCCCACGGACAGGGGGGATCGGGAAACACCATATATTTT

V gene: TRBV7-2
clone size: few
D gene: -
J gene: TRBJ2-3
CDR3 protein: CASSPGAATDTQYF
CDR3 DNA: TGTGCCAGCAGCCCGGGGGCGGCGACAGATACGCAGTATTTT

V gene: TRBV6-1
clone size: -
D gene: -
J gene: TRBJ2-7
CDR3 protein: CASTEGVGLYEQYF
CDR3 DNA: TGTGCCAGCACCGAAGGGGTAGGATTGTACGAGCAGTACTTC

V gene: TRBV6-4
clone size: -
D gene: -
J gene: TRBJ2-1
CDR3 protein: CASGRAQSSYNEQFF
CDR3 DNA: TGTGCCAGCGGAAGGGCTCAGAGCTCCTACAATGAGCAGTTCTTC

V gene: TRBV29-1
clone size: -
D gene: -
J gene: TRBJ2-5
CDR3 protein: CSARSLEAETQYF
CDR3 DNA: TGCAGCGCCCGGTCGCTGGAAGCAGAGACCCAGTACTTC

V gene: TRBV18
clone size: -
D gene: -
J gene: TRBJ1-6
CDR3 protein: CASSPTDSYNSPLHF
CDR3 DNA: TGTGCCAGCTCACCCACGGACTCCTATAATTCACCCCTCCACTTT

V gene: TRBV20-1
clone size: -
D gene: -
J gene: TRBJ2-3
CDR3 protein: CSAAASTDTQYF
CDR3 DNA: TGCAGTGCCGCGGCTTCCACAGATACGCAGTATTTT

V gene: TRBV5-1
clone size: few
D gene: -
J gene: TRBJ1-1
CDR3 protein: CASSLVDTNTEAFF
CDR3 DNA: TGCGCCAGCAGCTTGGTGGACACGAACACTGAAGCTTTCTTT

V gene: TRBV5-1
clone size: few
D gene: -
J gene: TRBJ2-2
CDR3 protein: CASSLRGVELFF
CDR3 DNA: TGCGCCAGCAGCTTGCGGGGAGTTGAGCTGTTTTTT

V gene: TRBV9
clone size: -
D gene: -
J gene: TRBJ1-6
CDR3 protein: CASSSRRGGSPLHF
CDR3 DNA: TGTGCCAGCAGCTCTAGAAGGGGTGGTTCACCCCTCCACTTT

V gene: TRBV6-2/TRBV6-3
clone size: -
D gene: -
J gene: TRBJ2-7
CDR3 protein: CASAKSRGEQYF
CDR3 DNA: TGTGCCAGCGCCAAGTCCAGGGGCGAGCAGTACTTC

V gene: TRBV6-2/TRBV6-3
clone size: few
D gene: -
J gene: TRBJ1-1
CDR3 protein: CASSTYRDSHLGPCTEAFF
CDR3 DNA: TGTGCCAGCAGTACATATCGGGACTCGCATCTAGGCCCGTGCACTGAAGCTTTCTTT

V gene: TRBV9
clone size: -
D gene: TRBD1
J gene: TRBJ2-5
CDR3 protein: CASSAGQHLEETQYF
CDR3 DNA: TGTGCCAGCAGCGCGGGACAGCATCTGGAAGAGACCCAGTACTTC

V gene: TRBV6-5
clone size: -
D gene: -
J gene: TRBJ2-3
CDR3 protein: CASSRYRGTDTQYF
CDR3 DNA: TGTGCCAGCAGTCGCTACAGGGGCACAGATACGCAGTATTTT

V gene: TRBV12-3/TRBV12-4
clone size: -
D gene: -
J gene: TRBJ1-1
CDR3 protein: CASSLGGVEAFF
CDR3 DNA: TGTGCCAGCAGTTTAGGGGGGGTTGAAGCTTTCTTT

V gene: TRBV2
clone size: -
D gene: -
J gene: TRBJ2-3
CDR3 protein: CASSVGLQGDTQYF
CDR3 DNA: TGTGCCAGCAGTGTAGGGCTCCAGGGGGATACGCAGTATTTT

V gene: TRBV29-1
clone size: few
D gene: TRBD1
J gene: TRBJ2-1
CDR3 protein: CSVELWQGAREQFF
CDR3 DNA: TGCAGCGTTGAACTTTGGCAGGGGGCTCGGGAGCAGTTCTTC

V gene: TRBV29-1
clone size: few
D gene: TRBD2
J gene: TRBJ2-2
CDR3 protein: CSVRDLAGEDTGELFF
CDR3 DNA: TGCAGCGTGAGGGACTTAGCGGGGGAAGACACCGGGGAGCTGTTTTTT

V gene: TRBV20-1
clone size: many
D gene: -
J gene: TRBJ2-5
CDR3 protein: CSAPRGREQETQYF
CDR3 DNA: TGCAGTGCTCCGAGGGGGCGGGAGCAAGAGACCCAGTACTTC

V gene: TRBV11-2
clone size: -
D gene: -
J gene: TRBJ1-1
CDR3 protein: CASSSLRRGIRNTEAFF
CDR3 DNA: TGTGCCAGCAGCTCTCTCCGAAGGGGGATTCGAAACACTGAAGCTTTCTTT

V gene: TRBV7-9
clone size: few
D gene: TRBD1
J gene: TRBJ1-2
CDR3 protein: CASSLATPGQGFDGYTF
CDR3 DNA: TGTGCCAGCAGCTTAGCCACTCCGGGACAGGGGTTCGATGGCTACACCTTC

V gene: TRBV7-2
clone size: -
D gene: TRBD1
J gene: TRBJ1-1
CDR3 protein: CASSFRPRDSEAFF
CDR3 DNA: TGTGCCAGCAGCTTCCGACCCCGGGACAGCGAAGCTTTCTTT

V gene: TRBV20-1
clone size: few
D gene: TRBD1
J gene: TRBJ1-2
CDR3 protein: CSATGQGSYTF
CDR3 DNA: TGCAGTGCAACGGGACAGGGGAGCTACACCTTC

V gene: TRBV2
clone size: -
D gene: -
J gene: TRBJ1-2
CDR3 protein: CASSQVGTHPMLDTPISYGYTF
CDR3 DNA: TGTGCCAGCAGCCAAGTGGGGACACACCCCATGTTGGACACCCCAATTTCCTATGGCTACACCTTC

V gene: TRBV4-1
clone size: many
D gene: -
J gene: TRBJ2-3
CDR3 protein: CASSQGDMDTDTQYF
CDR3 DNA: TGCGCCAGCAGCCAAGGGGACATGGACACAGATACGCAGTATTTT

V gene: TRBV5-1
clone size: few
D gene: -
J gene: TRBJ2-7
CDR3 protein: CASSEGPSYEQYF
CDR3 DNA: TGCGCCAGCAGCGAGGGGCCCTCCTACGAGCAGTACTTC

V gene: TRBV28
clone size: -
D gene: -
J gene: TRBJ2-3
CDR3 protein: CASSLGAPGPRITDTQYF
CDR3 DNA: TGTGCCAGCAGTTTGGGAGCGCCGGGACCGAGGATCACAGATACGCAGTATTTT

V gene: TRBV11-3
clone size: -
D gene: -
J gene: TRBJ2-5
CDR3 protein: CASSLGVGNLQETQYF
CDR3 DNA: TGTGCCAGCAGCTTAGGCGTCGGAAACCTCCAAGAGACCCAGTACTTC

V gene: TRBV7-6
clone size: few
D gene: -
J gene: TRBJ1-1
CDR3 protein: CASSDTGFDEAFF
CDR3 DNA: TGTGCCAGCAGCGACACAGGGTTCGATGAAGCTTTCTTT

V gene: TRBV20-1
clone size: few
D gene: TRBD1
J gene: TRBJ2-7
CDR3 protein: CSANGQGYEQYF
CDR3 DNA: TGCAGTGCTAACGGACAGGGCTACGAGCAGTACTTC

V gene: TRBV12-3/TRBV12-4
clone size: few
D gene: -
J gene: TRBJ1-2
CDR3 protein: CACLAPANYGYTF
CDR3 DNA: TGTGCCTGCTTGGCGCCCGCTAACTATGGCTACACCTTC

V gene: TRBV5-1
clone size: -
D gene: TRBD1
J gene: TRBJ1-2
CDR3 protein: CASSSGQVYGYTF
CDR3 DNA: TGCGCCAGCAGCTCTGGACAGGTCTATGGCTACACCTTC

V gene: TRBV20-1
clone size: once
D gene: TRBD1
J gene: TRBJ1-5
CDR3 protein: CSASGTVNQPQHF
CDR3 DNA: TGCAGTGCTAGTGGGACAGTCAATCAGCCCCAGCATTTT

V gene: TRBV20-1
clone size: few
D gene: TRBD2
J gene: TRBJ2-7
CDR3 protein: CSARVPSGTYEQYF
CDR3 DNA: TGCAGTGCTAGAGTCCCTAGCGGGACTTACGAGCAGTACTTC

V gene: TRBV3-1
clone size: -
D gene: -
J gene: TRBJ1-1
CDR3 protein: CASSQGGGGTEAFF
CDR3 DNA: TGTGCCAGCAGCCAAGGGGGAGGCGGCACTGAAGCTTTCTTT

V gene: TRBV15
clone size: -
D gene: -
J gene: TRBJ2-4
CDR3 protein: CATSRDRMGSGIQYF
CDR3 DNA: TGTGCCACCAGCAGAGATCGCATGGGGTCAGGCATTCAGTACTTC

V gene: TRBV19
clone size: few
D gene: TRBD1
J gene: TRBJ2-6
CDR3 protein: CASSMRTGDSGANVLTF
CDR3 DNA: TGTGCCAGTAGTATGAGGACAGGGGATTCTGGGGCCAACGTCCTGACTTTC

V gene: TRBV23-1
clone size: -
D gene: -
J gene: TRBJ2-7
CDR3 protein: CASSQGWGYEQYF
CDR3 DNA: TGCGCCAGCAGTCAAGGTTGGGGATACGAGCAGTACTTC

V gene: TRBV12-3/TRBV12-4
clone size: -
D gene: -
J gene: TRBJ2-5
CDR3 protein: CASRDSLLETQYF
CDR3 DNA: TGTGCCAGCAGAGACAGCCTTCTCGAGACCCAGTACTTC

V gene: TRBV7-7
clone size: few
D gene: -
J gene: TRBJ2-5
CDR3 protein: CASSSSLGGGAKYF
CDR3 DNA: TGTGCTAGCAGCTCCAGCCTGGGCGGCGGCGCCAAGTACTTC

V gene: TRBV20-1
clone size: -
D gene: -
J gene: TRBJ2-3
CDR3 protein: CSASRDSTDTQYF
CDR3 DNA: TGCAGTGCTAGCCGGGACAGCACAGATACGCAGTATTTT

V gene: TRBV5-1
clone size: -
D gene: -
J gene: TRBJ2-2
CDR3 protein: CASSLAAGNTGELFF
CDR3 DNA: TGCGCCAGCAGCTTGGCTGCGGGAAACACCGGGGAGCTGTTTTTT